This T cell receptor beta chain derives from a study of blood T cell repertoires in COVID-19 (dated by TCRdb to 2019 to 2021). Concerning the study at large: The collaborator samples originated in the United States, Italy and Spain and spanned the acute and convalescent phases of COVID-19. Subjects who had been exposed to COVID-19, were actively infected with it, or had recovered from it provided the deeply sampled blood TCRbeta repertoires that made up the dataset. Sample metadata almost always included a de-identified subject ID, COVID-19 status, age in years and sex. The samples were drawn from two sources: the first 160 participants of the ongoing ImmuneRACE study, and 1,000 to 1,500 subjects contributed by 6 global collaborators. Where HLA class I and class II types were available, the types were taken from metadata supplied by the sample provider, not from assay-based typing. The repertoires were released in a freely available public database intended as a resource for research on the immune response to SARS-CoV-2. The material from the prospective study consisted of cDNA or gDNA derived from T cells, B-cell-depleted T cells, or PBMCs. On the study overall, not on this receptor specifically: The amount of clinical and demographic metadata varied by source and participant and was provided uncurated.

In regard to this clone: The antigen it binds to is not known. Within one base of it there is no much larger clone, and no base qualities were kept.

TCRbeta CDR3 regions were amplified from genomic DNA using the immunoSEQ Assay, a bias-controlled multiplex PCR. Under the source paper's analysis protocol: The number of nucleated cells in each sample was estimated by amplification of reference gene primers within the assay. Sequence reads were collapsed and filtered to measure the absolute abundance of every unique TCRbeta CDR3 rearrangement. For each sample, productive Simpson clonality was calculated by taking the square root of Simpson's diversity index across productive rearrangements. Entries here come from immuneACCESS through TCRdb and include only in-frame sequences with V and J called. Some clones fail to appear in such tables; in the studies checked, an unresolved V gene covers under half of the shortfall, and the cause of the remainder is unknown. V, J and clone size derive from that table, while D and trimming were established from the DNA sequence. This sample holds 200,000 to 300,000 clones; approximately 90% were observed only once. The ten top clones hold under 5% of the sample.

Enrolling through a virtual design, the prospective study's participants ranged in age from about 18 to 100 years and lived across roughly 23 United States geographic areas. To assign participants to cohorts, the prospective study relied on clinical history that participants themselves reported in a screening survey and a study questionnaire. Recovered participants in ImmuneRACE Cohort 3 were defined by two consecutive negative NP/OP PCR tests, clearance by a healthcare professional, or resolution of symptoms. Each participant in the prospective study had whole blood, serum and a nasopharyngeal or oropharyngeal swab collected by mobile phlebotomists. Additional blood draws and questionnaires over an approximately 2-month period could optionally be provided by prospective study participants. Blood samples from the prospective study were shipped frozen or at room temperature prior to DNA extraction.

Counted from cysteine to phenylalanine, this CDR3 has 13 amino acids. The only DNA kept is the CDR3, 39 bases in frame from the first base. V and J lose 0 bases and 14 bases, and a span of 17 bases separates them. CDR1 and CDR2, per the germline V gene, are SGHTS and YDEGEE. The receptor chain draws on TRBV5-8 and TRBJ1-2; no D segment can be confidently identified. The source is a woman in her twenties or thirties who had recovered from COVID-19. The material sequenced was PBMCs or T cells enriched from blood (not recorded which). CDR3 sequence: CASSLVSRLGWTF. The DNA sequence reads TGTGCCAGCAGCTTGGTCAGCCGACTCGGGTGGACCTTC.